The 7 T cell receptor beta chains presented below share a single source sample, sequenced in a study of a mutant IDH1 vaccine in newly diagnosed glioma. Some clones are missing from TCRdb's copy, which holds only in-frame ones; the method was immunoSEQ multiplex PCR. The sample lists tens of thousands of clones, 65% to 90% occurring once. Time point given: week 5, during vaccination. The vaccine gave 300 ug of a 20-mer mutant IDH1 peptide subcutaneously per dose. Antigens of these TCRs are unknown. This specimen was PBMCs, taken from a glioma patient whose treatment included an IDH1 peptide vaccine. The receptors derive from a woman aged 18-29 years with glioma. Some clones in this sample may be carry-over from other donors' samples.

A few counts support this clone. The genes are TRBV14 and TRBJ2-7; D gene uncertain. The CDR3 runs to 13 residues. Germline V CDR1 and CDR2: SGHDN, FVKESK. The germline V and J ends were trimmed by 0 bases and 7 bases, with 10 bases remaining between them. CDR3 sequence reads: CASSQEEGWEQYF. Written as DNA, the CDR3 is TGTGCCAGCAGCCAAGAGGAAGGGTGGGAGCAGTACTTC.

The chain is built from TRBV7-9 and TRBJ2-2, with D perhaps given as TRBD1 or TRBD2 (6 bases each). The CDR3 loop spans 15 amino acids. From germline, CDR1 is SEHNR and CDR2 FQNEAQ (reference sequence). Trimming cost V 6 bases and J 3 bases, with 14 bases left between them. The CDR3 reads CASRGGAGHTGELFF. In DNA, the CDR3 is TGTGCCAGCAGGGGGGGCGCGGGCCACACCGGGGAGCTGTTTTTT.

The chain uses TRBV18 and TRBJ1-4; D is undetermined. V lost 2 bases and J lost 0, with 7 bases in between. Germline values: CDR1 KGHSH, CDR2 LQKENI. This CDR3 contains 15 residues. CDR3 nucleotides: TGTGCCAGCTCACCAGGAAGTGCAACTAATGAAAAACTGTTTTTT. It is translated as CASSPGSATNEKLFF.

The rearrangement uses TRBV29-1 and TRBJ2-1; tentatively, D is TRBD1 or TRBD2 (5 bases each). This CDR3 has 14 residues. V was pared by 7 bases and J by 6 bases, with 19 bases between. Germline V gene data show CDR1 as SQVTM and CDR2 as ANQGSEA. Written as DNA, the CDR3 is TGCAGCGCCACCCCCGGGACGAGGGGCAATGAGCAGTTCTTC. Translated: CSATPGTRGNEQFF.

The chain uses TRBV5-1 and TRBJ1-3, with D maybe TRBD1 (6 bases). The length of the CDR3 is 12 residues. The V and J ends lost 7 bases and 3 bases respectively, with 8 bases between them. Germline V gene lookup returns CDR1 SGHRS and CDR2 YFSETQ. The CDR3 sequence is CASRDNGNTIYF. The CDR3 DNA reads TGCGCCAGCCGGGACAATGGAAACACCATATATTTT. Complete variable domain (other parts from reference TRBV5-1 and TRBJ1-3): KAGVTQTPRYLIKTRGQQVTLSCSPISGHRSVSWYQQTPGQGLQFLFEYFSETQRNKGNFPGRFSGRQFSNSRSEMNVSTLELGDSALYLCASRDNGNTIYFGEGSWLTVV.

J is TRBJ1-5 and V is TRBV4-1, with D perhaps matching TRBD1 (6 bases). The germline V and J ends were trimmed by 0 bases and 4 bases, with 13 bases remaining between them. There are 16 residues in the CDR3. CDR1 MGHRA and CDR2 YSYEKL come from the germline V gene. CDR3 in amino acids: CASSQDGGTFNQPQHF. In nucleotides, the CDR3 is TGCGCCAGCAGCCAAGATGGGGGGACATTTAATCAGCCCCAGCATTTT.

The chain joins TRBV15 to TRBJ1-4; perhaps TRBD1 as D (5 bases). V lost 0 bases and J 3 bases, leaving 14 bases between the germline ends. CDR1 is LNHNV, CDR2 YYDKDF, per germline (reference sequence). The CDR3 is 17 residues long. CDR3 DNA: TGTGCCACCAGCAGAGATGTCGGGAGAGGGGCTAATGAAAAACTGTTTTTT. Its protein is CATSRDVGRGANEKLFF.